The 14 T cell receptor beta chains listed next were all sequenced from one sample in a study of blood T cell repertoires in COVID-19. The protocol was immunoSEQ multiplex PCR, while the TCRdb copy is restricted to in-frame clones and leaves out a portion. The sample yields roughly 110,000 clones, around 85% seen once. The sequenced sample consisted of peripheral blood. These receptors all come from a human donor in a cohort sampled during active COVID-19.

The chain uses TRBV25-1 and TRBJ2-7; 8 bases agree with TRBD1. The CDR3 is 13 residues long. The trim removed 6 bases at V and 3 bases at J, leaving 4 bases unmatched. The germline V gene encodes CDR1 MGHDK and CDR2 SYGVNS. CDR3 in amino acids: CASSQGAIYEQYF. CDR3 DNA: TGTGCCAGCAGCCAGGGGGCGATCTACGAGCAGTACTTC.

The chain joins TRBV4-1 to TRBJ2-7, with TRBD1 matching 10 bases. Germline loops: CDR1 MGHRA, CDR2 YSYEKL. CDR3 length: 15 residues. V was clipped by 4 bases and J by 9 bases; unmatched bases: 12. The CDR3 DNA reads TGCGCCAGCAGCCTTTCGGGGACAGGGGACCTCTTGCAGTACTTC. Translation gives CASSLSGTGDLLQYF.

This clone has just a few counts. Written as DNA, the CDR3 is TGTGCCAGCAGTACCGGACAGGGGGCCTGGGAGCAGTTCTTC. It yields the protein CASSTGQGAWEQFF. V and J are TRBV11-2 and TRBJ2-1; 11 bases are shared with TRBD1. The CDR3 sequence is 14 residues long. Germline CDR1 is SGHAT and CDR2 is FQNNGV. V trimming: 6 bases; J trimming: 10 bases; junction bases outside the gene matches: 8.

This rearrangement joins TRBV14 to TRBJ2-7; 12 bases fit TRBD2. The CDR3 loop spans 17 amino acids. Trimming took 3 bases from V and 0 from J; bases not matched to a gene: 6. CDR1 and CDR2 (germline): SGHDN, FVKESK. CDR3 region: CASSHQTSGGNSYEQYF. The CDR3 bases are TGTGCCAGCAGCCACCAGACTAGCGGGGGTAACTCCTACGAGCAGTACTTC.

The V gene is TRBV29-1, the J gene TRBJ1-2; D unresolved. The germline V gene encodes CDR1 SQVTM and CDR2 ANQGSEA. The CDR3 is 12 amino acids. V lost 1 base to trimming and J lost 5 bases, with 8 bases between them. CDR3 bases: TGCAGCGTTGAAGGAGGGAGTTATGGCTACACCTTC. Translating gives CSVEGGSYGYTF.

This clone was observed a handful of times. The chain recombines TRBV6-6 with TRBJ1-1; 8 bases are a match to TRBD1. The J segment lost 5 bases and the V segment lost 7 bases, leaving 3 bases of the junction unmatched. This CDR3 is 12 amino acids long. Germline CDR1 reads MNHNY; CDR2 reads SVGAGI (reference sequence). CDR3: CASKTGGTEAFF. CDR3 coding DNA: TGTGCCAGCAAAACAGGGGGGACTGAAGCTTTCTTT.

This sequence joins TRBV15 and TRBJ2-7, with a weak D call TRBD1 (5 bases). The CDR3 totals 15 residues. The V end was cut by 0 bases, the J end by 0 bases, with 9 bases between. Germline CDR1 and CDR2: LNHNV and YYDKDF (reference sequence). CDR3 residues: CATSRDYDSSYEQYF. CDR3 in DNA: TGTGCCACCAGCAGAGATTATGACAGCTCCTACGAGCAGTACTTC.

This rearrangement joins TRBV19 to TRBJ2-1, with 7 bases matching TRBD2. After removal of 1 base from V and 7 bases from J, the junction contained 7 bases not matched to a gene. Germline assignment: CDR1 LNHDA and CDR2 SQIVND (reference sequence). This CDR3 contains 15 residues. The CDR3 sequence is CASSIVAGDFNEQFF. In nucleotides, the CDR3 is TGTGCCAGTAGTATAGTGGCGGGGGATTTTAATGAGCAGTTCTTC. Supplemented by reference TRBV19 and TRBJ2-1, the full variable domain reads DGGITQSPKYLFRKEGQNVTLSCEQNLNHDAMYWYRQDPGQGLRLIYYSQIVNDFQKGDIAEGYSVSREKKESFPLTVTSAQKNPTAFYLCASSIVAGDFNEQFFGPGTRLTVL.

V is TRBV3-1 (or the pseudogene TRBV3-2) and J is TRBJ2-1; no clear D. The CDR3 runs 14 residues. V shed 0 bases and J shed 5 bases, with 8 bases lying between them. Per the germline V gene, CDR1 is LGHDT and CDR2 is YNNKEL (reference sequence). The CDR3 sequence is CASSQEAKNNEQFF. The CDR3 DNA is TGTGCCAGCAGCCAAGAGGCCAAGAACAATGAGCAGTTCTTC.

This chain joins TRBV11-2 and TRBJ2-7; 13 bases match TRBD2. The junction had 2 bases not matched to a gene; V was cut back by 3 bases and J by 3 bases. The CDR3 has 15 residues. From germline, CDR1 is SGHAT and CDR2 FQNNGV. The CDR3 spells CASSFRTSGGYEQYF. The CDR3 DNA sequence: TGTGCCAGCAGCTTCCGGACTAGCGGGGGCTACGAGCAGTACTTC.

The V and J genes are TRBV6-5 and TRBJ1-1; TRBD1 matches at 7 bases. Germline CDR1 MNHEY, CDR2 SVGAGI. V gave up 10 bases and J gave up 6 bases; unmatched junction bases: 11. The CDR3 length is 13 residues. The CDR3 here is CATQDRAWAEAFF. The CDR3 DNA reads TGTGCCACCCAAGACAGGGCTTGGGCTGAAGCTTTCTTT.

The V call is TRBV6-6, the J call TRBJ2-3, with TRBD1 matching 9 bases. This CDR3 has 15 amino acids. With 5 bases clipped from V and 4 bases from J, the junction kept 7 bases outside the gene matches. CDR1 is MNHNY, CDR2 SVGAGI, per germline (reference sequence). The CDR3 DNA sequence: TGTGCCAGCAGTCCGGGGACAGGGAAGGCAGATACGCAGTATTTT. Protein: CASSPGTGKADTQYF.

The genes are TRBV5-1 and TRBJ1-2; D gene ambiguous. V was cut by 4 bases and J by 4 bases, with 11 bases left in between. Germline V lookup: CDR1 SGHRS, CDR2 YFSETQ. The CDR3 consists of 13 residues. DNA of the CDR3: TGCGCCAGCAGCGGACTGAGCACCTATGGCTACACCTTC. Its protein product is CASSGLSTYGYTF.

This rearrangement joins TRBV12-3 or TRBV12-4 to TRBJ2-3; TRBD2 might be the D (6 bases). V was pared by 5 bases and J by 6 bases, with 12 bases between. The CDR3 has 13 amino acids. The CDR3 region has the DNA TGTGCCAGCAGTCGAGAACGGGGGGATACGCAGTATTTT. Translated: CASSRERGDTQYF.